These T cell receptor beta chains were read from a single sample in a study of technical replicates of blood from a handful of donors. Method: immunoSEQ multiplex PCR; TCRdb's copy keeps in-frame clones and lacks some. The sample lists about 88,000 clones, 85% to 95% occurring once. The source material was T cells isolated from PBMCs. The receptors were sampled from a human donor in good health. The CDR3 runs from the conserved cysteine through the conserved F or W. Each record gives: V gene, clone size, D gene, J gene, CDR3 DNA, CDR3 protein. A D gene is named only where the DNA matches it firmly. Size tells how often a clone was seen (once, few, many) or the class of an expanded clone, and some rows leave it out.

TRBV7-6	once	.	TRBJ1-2	TGTGCCAGCAGCTTAGAAAAACCGGGAGTCGGATATGGCTACACCTTC	CASSLEKPGVGYGYTF
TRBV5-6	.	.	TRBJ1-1	TGTGCCAGCAGCTTGGCCAGATACAGGGACCTTTTCGCTGAAGCTTTCTTT	CASSLARYRDLFAEAFF
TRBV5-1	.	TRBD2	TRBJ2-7	TGCGCCAGCAGCCCCACTAGCGGGAACTACGAGCAGTACTTC	CASSPTSGNYEQYF
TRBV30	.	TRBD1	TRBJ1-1	TGTGCCTGGAGAGTAGGGGGCCGGAGGGCCACTGAAGCTTTCTTT	CAWRVGGRRATEAFF
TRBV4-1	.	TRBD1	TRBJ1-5	TGCGCCAGCAGCGATGGACAGGGGCGCAATCAGCCCCAGCATTTT	CASSDGQGRNQPQHF
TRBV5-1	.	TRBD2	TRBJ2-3	TGCGCCAGCCGAGAGCGGCTAGCGGTAAACACAGATACGCAGTATTTT	CASRERLAVNTDTQYF
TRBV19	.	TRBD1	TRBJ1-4	TGTGCCAGTAGTTCACAGGGGGGAATCGTGGCCTCTAATGAAAAACTGTTTTTT	CASSSQGGIVASNEKLFF
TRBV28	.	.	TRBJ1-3	TGTGCCAGCAGTTTACACTCTGGAAACACCATATATTTT	CASSLHSGNTIYF
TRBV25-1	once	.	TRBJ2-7	TGTGCCAGCAGTGATACACGCTCGGACTACGAGCAGTACTTC	CASSDTRSDYEQYF
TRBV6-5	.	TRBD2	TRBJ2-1	TGTGCCAGCACGCGCCCCGGGACTAACTACAATGAGCAGTTCTTC	CASTRPGTNYNEQFF
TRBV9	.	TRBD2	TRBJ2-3	TGTGCCAGCAGCGTAGGGACTAGCCCGCCGAATTTT	CASSVGTSPPNF
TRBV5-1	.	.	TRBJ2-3	TGCGCCAGTAATAGCGGCGATACAGATACGCAGTATTTT	CASNSGDTDTQYF
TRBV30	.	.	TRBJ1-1	TGTGCCTGGGGCCCCTCTCGAGGGGCTTTCTTT	CAWGPSRGAFF
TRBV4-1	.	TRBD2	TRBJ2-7	TGCGCCAGCAGCCAAGTAGCGGGGGCGACCTACGAGCAGTACTTC	CASSQVAGATYEQYF
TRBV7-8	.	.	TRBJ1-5	TGTGCCAGCAGCCATACTTCCCGCAGGGAGGTATTAAGCAATCAGCCCCAGCATTTT	CASSHTSRREVLSNQPQHF
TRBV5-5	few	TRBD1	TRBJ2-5	TGTGCCAGCAGCCCCTGGGGACAGGGAAAAGAGACCCAGTACTTC	CASSPWGQGKETQYF
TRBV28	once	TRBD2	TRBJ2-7	TGTGCCAGCAGCCCCGCCGGGACTAGAGCGGACGAGCAGTACTTC	CASSPAGTRADEQYF
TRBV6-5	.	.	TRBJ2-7	TGTGCCAGCAGTTACTCCCAACCAGGGTTCTTGCAGTACTTC	CASSYSQPGFLQYF
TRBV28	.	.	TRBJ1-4	TGTGCCAGCAGTCTGAGATGGGAGATTAATGAAAAACTGTTTTTT	CASSLRWEINEKLFF
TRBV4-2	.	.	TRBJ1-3	TGTGCCAGCAGCCTCGGGACTTCAGGAAACACCATATATTTT	CASSLGTSGNTIYF
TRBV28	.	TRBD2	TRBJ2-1	TGTGCCAGCAGTTTCCAACTAGCGGGAGGCGACAATGAGCAGTTCTTC	CASSFQLAGGDNEQFF
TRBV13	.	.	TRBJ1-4	TGTGCCAGCAGCTTGGGGACGGTGCGGGGAAAACTGTTTTTT	CASSLGTVRGKLFF
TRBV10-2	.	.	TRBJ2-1	TGCGCCAGCAGTGAGTCTGGGGGCGGGTATTACAATGAGCAGTTCTTC	CASSESGGGYYNEQFF
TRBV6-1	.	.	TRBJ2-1	TGTGCCAGCAGTGAAGGGACTAATTATGAGCAGTTCTTC	CASSEGTNYEQFF
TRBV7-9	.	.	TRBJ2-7	TGTGCCAGCAGCTTAGCGGGGGCTAGACCTGTCTACGAGCAGTACTTC	CASSLAGARPVYEQYF
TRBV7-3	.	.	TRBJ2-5	TGTGCCAGCAGCTTTCAGGGGAAGGAGACCCAGTACTTC	CASSFQGKETQYF
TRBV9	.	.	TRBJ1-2	TGTGCCAGCAGCGTAGGGTCGGGGGGGGCATATGGCTACACCTTC	CASSVGSGGAYGYTF
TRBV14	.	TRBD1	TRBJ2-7	TGTGCCAGCAGCCAAGCCGGGACAGGCTCCTACGAGCAGTACTTC	CASSQAGTGSYEQYF
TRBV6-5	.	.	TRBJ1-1	TGTGCCAGCAGTCGACAGGAGCAAAACACTGAAGCTTTCTTT	CASSRQEQNTEAFF
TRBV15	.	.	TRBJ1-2	TGTGCCACCAGCAGAGATTGGGAAGGGGCAGGTGGCTACACCTTC	CATSRDWEGAGGYTF
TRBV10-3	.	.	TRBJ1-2	TGTGCCATCAGTGGGGAGGGAACAGGGAGCTATGGCTACACCTTC	CAISGEGTGSYGYTF
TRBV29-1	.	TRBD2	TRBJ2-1	TGCAGCGTCGATGGGACTAGCATCAATGAGCAGTTCTTC	CSVDGTSINEQFF
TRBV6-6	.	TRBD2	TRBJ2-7	TGTGCCAGCAGTCCGTCGACTAGCCCAACCTACGAGCAGTACTTC	CASSPSTSPTYEQYF
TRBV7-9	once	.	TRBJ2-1	TGTGCCGGTGACAGGCACAATGAGCAGTTCTTC	CAGDRHNEQFF